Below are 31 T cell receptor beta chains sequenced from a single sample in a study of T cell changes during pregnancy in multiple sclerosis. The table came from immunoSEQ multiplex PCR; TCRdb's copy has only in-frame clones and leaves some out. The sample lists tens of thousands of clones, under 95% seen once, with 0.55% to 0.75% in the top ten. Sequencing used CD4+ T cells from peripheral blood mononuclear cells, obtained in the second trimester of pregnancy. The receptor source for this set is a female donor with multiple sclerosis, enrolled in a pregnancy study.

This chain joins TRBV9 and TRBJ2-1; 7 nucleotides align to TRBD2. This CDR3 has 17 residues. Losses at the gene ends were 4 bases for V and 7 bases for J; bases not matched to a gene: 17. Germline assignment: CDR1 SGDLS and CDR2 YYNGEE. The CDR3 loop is CASSPSGTRGVTNEQFF. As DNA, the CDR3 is TGTGCCAGCAGCCCTAGCGGCACTAGAGGTGTTACGAATGAGCAGTTCTTC.

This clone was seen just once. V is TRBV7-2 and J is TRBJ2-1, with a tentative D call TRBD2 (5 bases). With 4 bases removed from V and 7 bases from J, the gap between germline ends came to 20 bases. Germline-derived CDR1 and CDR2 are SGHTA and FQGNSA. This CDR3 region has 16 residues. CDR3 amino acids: CASSSRAFLTGNEQFF. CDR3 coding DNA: TGTGCCAGCAGCTCCCGGGCCTTTTTAACGGGGAATGAGCAGTTCTTC. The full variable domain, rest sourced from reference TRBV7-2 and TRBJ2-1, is GAGVSQSPSNKVTEKGKDVELRCDPISGHTALYWYRQSLGQGLEFLIYFQGNSAPDKSGLPSDRFSAERTGGSVSTLTIQRTQQEDSAVYLCASSSRAFLTGNEQFFGPGTRLTVL.

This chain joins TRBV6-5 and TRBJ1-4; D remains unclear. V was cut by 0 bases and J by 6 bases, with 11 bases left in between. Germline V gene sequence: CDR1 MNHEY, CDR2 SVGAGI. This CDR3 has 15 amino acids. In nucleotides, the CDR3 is TGTGCCAGCAGTTACTCGTCAGGATCTTATGAAAAACTGTTTTTT. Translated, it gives CASSYSSGSYEKLFF.

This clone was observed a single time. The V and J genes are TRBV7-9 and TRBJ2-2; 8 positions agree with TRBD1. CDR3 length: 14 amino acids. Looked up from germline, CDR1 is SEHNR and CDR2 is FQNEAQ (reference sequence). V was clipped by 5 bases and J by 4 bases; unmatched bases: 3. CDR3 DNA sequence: TGTGCCAGCAGCCGGACAGGGTCCACCGGGGAGCTGTTTTTT. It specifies CASSRTGSTGELFF.

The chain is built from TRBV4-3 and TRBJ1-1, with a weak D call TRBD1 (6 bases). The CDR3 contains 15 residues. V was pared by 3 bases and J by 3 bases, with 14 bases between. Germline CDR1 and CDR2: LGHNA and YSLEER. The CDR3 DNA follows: TGCGCCAGCAGCCAGAGGCGGACAGTGGACACTGAAGCTTTCTTT. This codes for CASSQRRTVDTEAFF.

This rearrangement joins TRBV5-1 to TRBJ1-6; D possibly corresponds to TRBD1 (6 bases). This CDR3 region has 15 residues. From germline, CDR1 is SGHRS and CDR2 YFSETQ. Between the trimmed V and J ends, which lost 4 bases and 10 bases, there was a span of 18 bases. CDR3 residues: CASSPDGQGHSPLHF. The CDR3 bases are TGCGCCAGCAGCCCCGATGGTCAGGGGCACTCACCCCTCCACTTT.

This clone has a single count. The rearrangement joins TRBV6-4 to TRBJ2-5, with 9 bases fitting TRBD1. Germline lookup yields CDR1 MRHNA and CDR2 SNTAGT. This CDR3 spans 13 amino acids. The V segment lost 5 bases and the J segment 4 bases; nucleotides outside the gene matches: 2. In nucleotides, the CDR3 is TGTGCCAGCAGTACAGGGGGCTCAGAGACCCAGTACTTC. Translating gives CASSTGGSETQYF.

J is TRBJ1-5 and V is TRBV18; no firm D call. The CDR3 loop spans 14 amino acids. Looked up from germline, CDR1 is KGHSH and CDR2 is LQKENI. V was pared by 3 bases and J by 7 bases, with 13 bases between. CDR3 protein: CASSPEAGRQPQHF. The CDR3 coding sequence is TGTGCCAGCTCACCGGAGGCGGGCAGGCAGCCCCAGCATTTT.

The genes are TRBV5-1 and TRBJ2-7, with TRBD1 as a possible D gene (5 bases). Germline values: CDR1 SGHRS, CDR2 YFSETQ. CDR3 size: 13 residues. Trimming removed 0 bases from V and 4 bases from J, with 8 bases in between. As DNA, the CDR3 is TGCGCCAGCAGCTTGGGACAGTTATACGAGCAGTACTTC. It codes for CASSLGQLYEQYF.

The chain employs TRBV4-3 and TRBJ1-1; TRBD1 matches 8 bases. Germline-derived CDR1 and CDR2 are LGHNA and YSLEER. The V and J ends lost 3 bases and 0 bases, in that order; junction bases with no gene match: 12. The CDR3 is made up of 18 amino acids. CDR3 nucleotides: TGCGCCAGCAGCCAGTTCCTCCAGGGGGCCGGGATGAACACTGAAGCTTTCTTT. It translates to CASSQFLQGAGMNTEAFF.

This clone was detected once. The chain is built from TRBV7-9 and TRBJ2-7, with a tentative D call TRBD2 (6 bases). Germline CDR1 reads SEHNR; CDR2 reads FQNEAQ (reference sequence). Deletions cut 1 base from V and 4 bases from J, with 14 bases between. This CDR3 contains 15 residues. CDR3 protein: CASSLVGGIHYEQYF. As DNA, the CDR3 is TGTGCCAGCAGCTTAGTAGGCGGGATACATTACGAGCAGTACTTC.

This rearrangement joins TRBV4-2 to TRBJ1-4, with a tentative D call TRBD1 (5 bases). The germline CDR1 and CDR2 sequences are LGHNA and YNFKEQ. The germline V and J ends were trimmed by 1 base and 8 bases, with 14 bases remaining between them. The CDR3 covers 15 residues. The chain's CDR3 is CASSQATGKGEKLFF. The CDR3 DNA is TGTGCCAGCAGCCAAGCTACAGGAAAGGGGGAAAAACTGTTTTTT.

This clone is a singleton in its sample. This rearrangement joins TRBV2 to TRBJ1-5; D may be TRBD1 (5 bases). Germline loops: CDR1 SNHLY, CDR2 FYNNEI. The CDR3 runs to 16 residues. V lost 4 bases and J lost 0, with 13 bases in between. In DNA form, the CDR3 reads TGTGCCAGCAGTGTACTATGGGGCTTTAGCAATCAGCCCCAGCATTTT. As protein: CASSVLWGFSNQPQHF.

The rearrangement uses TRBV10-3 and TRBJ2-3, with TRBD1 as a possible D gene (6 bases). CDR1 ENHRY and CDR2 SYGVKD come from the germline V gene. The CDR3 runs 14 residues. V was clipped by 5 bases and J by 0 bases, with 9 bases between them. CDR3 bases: TGTGCCATCAGTCGGACAGCTAGCACAGATACGCAGTATTTT. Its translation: CAISRTASTDTQYF.

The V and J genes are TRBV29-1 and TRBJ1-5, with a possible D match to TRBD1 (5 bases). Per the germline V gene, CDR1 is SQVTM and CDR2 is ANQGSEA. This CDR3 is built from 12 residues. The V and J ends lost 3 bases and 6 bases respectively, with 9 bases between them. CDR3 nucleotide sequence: TGCAGCGTTGAGGGGGGAGGTCAGCCCCAGCATTTT. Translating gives CSVEGGGQPQHF.

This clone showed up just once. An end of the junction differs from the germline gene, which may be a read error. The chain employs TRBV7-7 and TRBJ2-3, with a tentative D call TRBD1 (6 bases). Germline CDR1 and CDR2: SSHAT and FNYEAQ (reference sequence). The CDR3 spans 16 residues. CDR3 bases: TGTGCTAGCAGCCCCTTAGTGGGGGCAAGCACAGATACGCAGTATTTT. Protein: CASSPLVGASTDTQYF.

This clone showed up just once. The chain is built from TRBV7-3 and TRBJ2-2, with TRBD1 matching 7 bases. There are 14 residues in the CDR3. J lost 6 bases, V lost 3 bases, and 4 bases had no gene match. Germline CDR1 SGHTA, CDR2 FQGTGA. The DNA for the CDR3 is TGTGCCAGCAGCTTCGGACAGGTTCCCGGGGAGCTGTTTTTT. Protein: CASSFGQVPGELFF.

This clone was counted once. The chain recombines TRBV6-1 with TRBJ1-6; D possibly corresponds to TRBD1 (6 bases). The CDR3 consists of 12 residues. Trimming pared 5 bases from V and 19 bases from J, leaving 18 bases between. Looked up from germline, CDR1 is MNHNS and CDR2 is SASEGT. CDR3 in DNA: TGTGCCAGCAGTCAGGGGTTGGAGACAGATCACTTT. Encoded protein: CASSQGLETDHF.

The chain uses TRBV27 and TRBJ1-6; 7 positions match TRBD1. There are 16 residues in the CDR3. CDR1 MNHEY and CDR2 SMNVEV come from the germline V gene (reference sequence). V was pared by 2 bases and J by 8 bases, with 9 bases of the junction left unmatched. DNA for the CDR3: TGTGCCAGCAGTTTAGAGGGGGCTGTAGGTTATTCACCCCTCCACTTT. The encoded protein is CASSLEGAVGYSPLHF.

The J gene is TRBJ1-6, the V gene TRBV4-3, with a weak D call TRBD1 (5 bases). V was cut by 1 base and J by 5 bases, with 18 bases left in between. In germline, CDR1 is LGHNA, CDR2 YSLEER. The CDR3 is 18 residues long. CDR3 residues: CASSQVGPRGSHNSPLHF. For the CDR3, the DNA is TGCGCCAGCAGCCAAGTGGGCCCTAGGGGTTCTCATAATTCACCCCTCCACTTT.

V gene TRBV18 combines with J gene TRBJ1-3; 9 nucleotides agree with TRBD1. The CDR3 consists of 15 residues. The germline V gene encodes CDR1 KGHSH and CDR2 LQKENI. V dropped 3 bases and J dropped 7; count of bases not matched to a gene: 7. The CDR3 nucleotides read TGTGCCAGCTCACCGGGGACAGGGAAGCCGAACACCATATATTTT. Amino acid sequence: CASSPGTGKPNTIYF.

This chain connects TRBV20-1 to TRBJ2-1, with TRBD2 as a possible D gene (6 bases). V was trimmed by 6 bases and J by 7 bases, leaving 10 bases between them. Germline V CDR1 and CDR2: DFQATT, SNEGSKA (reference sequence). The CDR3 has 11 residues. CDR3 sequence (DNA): TGCAGTGCAGGCGGGAAGAATGAGCAGTTCTTC. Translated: CSAGGKNEQFF.

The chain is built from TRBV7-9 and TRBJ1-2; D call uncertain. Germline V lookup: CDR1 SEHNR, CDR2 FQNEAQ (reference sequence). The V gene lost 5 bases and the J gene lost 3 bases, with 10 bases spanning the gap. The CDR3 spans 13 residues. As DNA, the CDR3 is TGTGCCAGCAGCCCCGGGATTTACTATGGCTACACCTTC. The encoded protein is CASSPGIYYGYTF. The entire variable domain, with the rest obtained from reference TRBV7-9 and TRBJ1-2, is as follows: DTGVSQNPRHKITKRGQNVTFRCDPISEHNRLYWYRQTLGQGPEFLTYFQNEAQLEKSRLLSDRFSAERPKGSFSTLEIQRTEQGDSAMYLCASSPGIYYGYTFGSGTRLTVV.

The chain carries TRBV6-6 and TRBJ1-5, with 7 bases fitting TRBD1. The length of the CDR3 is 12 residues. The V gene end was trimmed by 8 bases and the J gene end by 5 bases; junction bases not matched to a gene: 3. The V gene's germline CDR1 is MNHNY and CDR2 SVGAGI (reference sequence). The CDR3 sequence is CASQGEHQPQHF. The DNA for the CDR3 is TGTGCCAGCCAGGGGGAACATCAGCCCCAGCATTTT.

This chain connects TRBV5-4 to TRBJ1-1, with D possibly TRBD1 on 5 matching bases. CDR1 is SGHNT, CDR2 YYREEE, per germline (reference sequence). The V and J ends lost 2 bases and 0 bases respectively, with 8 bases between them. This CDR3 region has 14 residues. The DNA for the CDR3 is TGTGCCAGCAGCTTTGGCAGGGTGAACACTGAAGCTTTCTTT. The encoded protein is CASSFGRVNTEAFF.

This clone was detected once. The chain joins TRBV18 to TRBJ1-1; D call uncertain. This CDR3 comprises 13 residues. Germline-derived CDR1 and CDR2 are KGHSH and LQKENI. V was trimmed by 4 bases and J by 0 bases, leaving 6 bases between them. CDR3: CASSRSMNTEAFF. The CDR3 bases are TGTGCCAGCTCACGGAGTATGAACACTGAAGCTTTCTTT.

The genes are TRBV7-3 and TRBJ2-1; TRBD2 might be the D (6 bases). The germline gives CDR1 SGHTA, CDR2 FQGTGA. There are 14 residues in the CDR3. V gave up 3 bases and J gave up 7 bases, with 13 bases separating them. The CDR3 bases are TGTGCCAGCAGCTTGCCAGGGAGGTGGAATGAGCAGTTCTTC. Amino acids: CASSLPGRWNEQFF.

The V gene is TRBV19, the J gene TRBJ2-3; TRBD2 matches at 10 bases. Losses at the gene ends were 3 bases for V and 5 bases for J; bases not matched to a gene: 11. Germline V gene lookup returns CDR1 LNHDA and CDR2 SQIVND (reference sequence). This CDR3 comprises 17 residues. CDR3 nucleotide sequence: TGTGCCAGTAGTATCGGGCTAGCGGGGGCCCTCAGAGATACGCAGTATTTT. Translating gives CASSIGLAGALRDTQYF. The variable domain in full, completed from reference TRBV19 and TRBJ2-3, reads DGGITQSPKYLFRKEGQNVTLSCEQNLNHDAMYWYRQDPGQGLRLIYYSQIVNDFQKGDIAEGYSVSREKKESFPLTVTSAQKNPTAFYLCASSIGLAGALRDTQYFGPGTRLTVL.

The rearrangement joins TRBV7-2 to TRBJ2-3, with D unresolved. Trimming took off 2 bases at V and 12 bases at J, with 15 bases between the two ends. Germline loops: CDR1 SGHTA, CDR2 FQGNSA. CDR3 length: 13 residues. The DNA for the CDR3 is TGTGCCAGCAGCTTATCCCGAGACTCCCGTCAGTATTTT. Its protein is CASSLSRDSRQYF.

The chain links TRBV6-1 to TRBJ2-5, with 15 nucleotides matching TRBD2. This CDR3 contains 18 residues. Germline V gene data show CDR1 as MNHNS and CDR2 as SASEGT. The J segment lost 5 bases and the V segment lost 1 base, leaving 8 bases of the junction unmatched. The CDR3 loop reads CASSEGGLAGGQGETQYF. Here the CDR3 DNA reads TGTGCCAGCAGTGAAGGGGGACTAGCGGGGGGCCAGGGGGAGACCCAGTACTTC.

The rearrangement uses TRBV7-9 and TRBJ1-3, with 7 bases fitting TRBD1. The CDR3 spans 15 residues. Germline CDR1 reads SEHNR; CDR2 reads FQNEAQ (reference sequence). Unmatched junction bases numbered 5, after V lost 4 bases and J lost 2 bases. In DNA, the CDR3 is TGTGCCAGCAGCTGGGAGACAGGGCCTGGAAACACCATATATTTT. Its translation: CASSWETGPGNTIYF.